This T cell receptor (beta chain) was profiled in a study of shared clonotypes between healthy human individuals. Splitting of each subset's genomic DNA was done evenly across several immunoSEQ plates. Sequencing used immunoSEQ multiplex PCR; TCRdb keeps in-frame clones, though not all of them. The sample shows millions of clones, 95% of them seen only once. The V and J ends lost 2 bases and 10 bases, in that order; junction bases with no gene match: 3. The germline CDR1 and CDR2 sequences are ENHRY and SYGVKD. The CDR3 has 14 amino acids. Sequencing used naive CD4+ T cells sorted from blood. Indicated subset: CD45RA+ positively selected. The chain employs TRBV10-3 and TRBJ1-6; 9 bases agree with TRBD1. This receptor was obtained from a man aged 18 to 35 in good health. The CDR3 nucleotides are TGTGCCATCAGTGAGGGGACAGGGAGGTCACCCCTCCACTTT. As protein: CAISEGTGRSPLHF.